This entry is about one T cell receptor (beta chain). The antigen is unknown. The data were taken from a study of cytomegalovirus exposure and HLA in healthy donors. Looking at the study overall: The 100 million to 140 million unique TCR beta sequences, from approximately 170 million T cells, were found by an earlier analysis.

Germline V CDR1 and CDR2: SSHAT, FNYEAQ (reference sequence). This CDR3 is built from 12 residues. Primers for the PCR totalled 60 Vbeta and 13 Jbeta. Here immunoSEQ multiplex PCR was the method, and the copy in TCRdb shows in-frame clones only, minus some. The sample lists around 100,000 clones; 80% to 90% were seen once. Study-level findings and limits: A link between a missense DCLRE1C variant and TCR beta V- and J-gene trimming emerged from a later analysis. Later analysis found that TCR beta chains associated with HLA were more clonally expanded than other, equally common chains. Later analysis showed TCR association rates varying by HLA locus, highest for DRB1 and lowest for HLA-C.

The rearrangement uses TRBV7-7 and TRBJ2-7, with D hard to call. This receptor was taken from a woman aged 18-35 years in good health and CMV-seropositive. The sequenced sample was PBMCs. The CDR3 loop is CASATSAYEQYF. The CDR3, as DNA: TGTGCTTCGGCGACTTCAGCCTACGAGCAGTACTTC.